A selection of T cell receptor beta chains follows, all from one sample in a study of T-cell memory formation after mild COVID-19. Using its own MiXCR run on the 5' RACE reads, TCRdb lists one record per CDR3 protein. The sample has approximately 340,000 distinct CDR3 sequences; 10% to 15% are singletons. Sequencing was performed on PBMCs or a T cell subset sorted from them (not recorded which). The receptors stem from a man aged 18 to 30 who had mild COVID-19 (a few samples of this study predate the infection). Cell type and time point are not known. The CDR3 runs from the conserved cysteine through the conserved F or W.

V: TRBV10-3
J: TRBJ2-2
CDR3: CATSDTTTGELFF

V: TRBV5-1
J: TRBJ2-3
CDR3: CASSLDGTDTQYF

V: TRBV4-2
J: TRBJ2-1
CDR3: CASSSDFGGSSYNEQFF

V: TRBV5-8
J: TRBJ1-1
CDR3: CASSQPPDAEAFF

V: TRBV5-1
J: TRBJ2-4
CDR3: CASSRSGGNIQYF

V: TRBV12-3/TRBV12-4
J: TRBJ1-2
CDR3: CASSFSADNYGYTF

V: TRBV7-3
J: TRBJ2-1
CDR3: CASSFGFGRNEQFF

V: TRBV15
J: TRBJ2-5
CDR3: CATRGGGETQYF

V: TRBV10-3
J: TRBJ2-3
CDR3: CAISPGSTDTQYF

V: TRBV5-4
J: TRBJ2-2
CDR3: CASTRGNRGQYTGELFF

V: TRBV5-1
J: TRBJ1-2
CDR3: CASSGWTGGDGYTF

V: TRBV4-3
J: TRBJ2-7
CDR3: CASSHRPRGQDEQYF

V: TRBV29-1
J: TRBJ2-7
CDR3: CSVVRDNSYEQYF

V: TRBV12-3/TRBV12-4
J: TRBJ2-1
CDR3: CASSSQGGYNEQFF

V: TRBV7-6
J: TRBJ1-5
CDR3: CASSLGAGQPQHF

V: TRBV2
J: TRBJ2-1
CDR3: CASLNRGDEQFF

V: TRBV5-1
J: TRBJ2-1
CDR3: CASSPEAGTYNEQFF

V: TRBV7-2
J: TRBJ1-6
CDR3: CASSWGQGVRSPLHF

V: TRBV18
J: TRBJ2-3
CDR3: CASSRRPAGGTSTDTQYF

V: TRBV3-1
J: TRBJ2-7
CDR3: CASSQDHYEQYF

V: TRBV4-2
J: TRBJ2-5
CDR3: CASSPGEQGAKETQYF

V: TRBV6-4
J: TRBJ1-1
CDR3: CANPNTEAFF

V: TRBV12-3/TRBV12-4
J: TRBJ2-7
CDR3: CASSLGHEQYF

V: TRBV5-5
J: TRBJ2-5
CDR3: CASRFWDRGLETQYF

V: TRBV20-1
J: TRBJ1-2
CDR3: CSALGGEPANYGYTF

V: TRBV11-2
J: TRBJ1-2
CDR3: CASSLQGEIGGYTF

V: TRBV12-3/TRBV12-4
J: TRBJ2-2
CDR3: CASSLQGTMFVAGELFF

V: TRBV6-2/TRBV6-3
J: TRBJ1-5
CDR3: CASSYLASQPQHF